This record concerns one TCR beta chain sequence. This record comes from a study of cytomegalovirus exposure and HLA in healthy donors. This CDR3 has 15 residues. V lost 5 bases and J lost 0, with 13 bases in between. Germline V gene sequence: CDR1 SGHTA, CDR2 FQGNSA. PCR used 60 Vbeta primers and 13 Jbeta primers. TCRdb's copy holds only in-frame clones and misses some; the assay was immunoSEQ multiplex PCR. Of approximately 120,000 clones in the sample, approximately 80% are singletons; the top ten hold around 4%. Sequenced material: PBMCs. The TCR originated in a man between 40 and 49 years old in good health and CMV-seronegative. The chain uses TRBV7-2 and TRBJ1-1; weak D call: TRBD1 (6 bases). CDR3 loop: CASSRGGAMNTEAFF. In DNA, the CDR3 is TGTGCCAGCAGCCGGGGGGGGGCCATGAACACTGAAGCTTTCTTT.